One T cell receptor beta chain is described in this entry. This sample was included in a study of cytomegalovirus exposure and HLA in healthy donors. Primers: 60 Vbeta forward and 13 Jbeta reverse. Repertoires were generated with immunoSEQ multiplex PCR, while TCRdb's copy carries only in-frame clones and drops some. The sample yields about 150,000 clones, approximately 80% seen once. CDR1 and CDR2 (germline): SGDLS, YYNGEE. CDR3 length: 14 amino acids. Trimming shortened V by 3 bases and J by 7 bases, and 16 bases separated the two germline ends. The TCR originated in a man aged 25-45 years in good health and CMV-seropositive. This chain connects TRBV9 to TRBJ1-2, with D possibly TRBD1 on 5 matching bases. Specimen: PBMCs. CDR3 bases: TGTGCCAGCAGCGCCTTGGGGGGAGACTCTGGCTACACCTTC. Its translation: CASSALGGDSGYTF.